A single sample gave rise to the 14 T cell receptor beta chains below, sequenced in a study of CXCR3-negative and CXCR3-positive naive CD8 T cells. The method, 5' RACE with UMI labels, was used to prepare the TRB cDNA libraries. Reanalyzing the 5' RACE reads, TCRdb keeps one entry per CDR3 protein, without DNA. This sample's table has 5,000 to 6,500 distinct CDR3 sequences. Sequencing was done on a sample of naive CXCR3- CD8+ T cells from blood. This sample's subset: CD45RO-CCR7+CD27+CD95- naive CD8+ T cells lacking CXCR3 (TNR3-). The source of these receptors is a human donor in good health. Some clones in this sample may be carry-over from other donors' samples.

The rearrangement joins TRBV28 to TRBJ2-1; TCRdb indicates TRBD2, and absent DNA this call remains unverified. Germline V gives CDR1 MDHEN, CDR2 SYDVKM. This CDR3 has 22 residues. The chain's CDR3 is CASSFPSDGGASGRKITDEQFF.

V usage is TRBV14 and J usage is TRBJ2-5; the D call of TRBD1 rests on TCRdb alone, since no DNA is present to check it. The CDR3 covers 16 residues. In germline, CDR1 is SGHDN, CDR2 FVKESK. The CDR3 loop is CASSPFWDRKEETQYF. Supplemented by reference TRBV14 and TRBJ2-5, the full variable domain reads EAGVTQFPSHSVIEKGQTVTLRCDPISGHDNLYWYRRVMGKEIKFLLHFVKESKQDESGMPNNRFLAERTGGTYSTLKVQPAELEDSGVYFCASSPFWDRKEETQYFGPGTRLLVL.

J is TRBJ2-5 and V is TRBV11-2. Germline CDR1 and CDR2: SGHAT and FQNNGV. The CDR3 extends over 14 amino acids. The CDR3: CASSLRGLQETQYF.

This clonotype is called medium-sized based on its frequency. V usage is TRBV11-1 and J usage is TRBJ2-1; TCRdb names TRBD2, which stays unverified in the absence of DNA. CDR1 is SGHAT, CDR2 FQDESV, per germline (reference sequence). CDR3 length: 14 residues. The CDR3 sequence is CASSLRGIYNEQFF.

The V gene is TRBV7-9, the J gene TRBJ2-7; checking the TCRdb D call of TRBD1 is not possible without DNA. Germline CDR1 and CDR2: SEHNR and FQNEAQ (reference sequence). This CDR3 has 16 amino acids. The CDR3 here is CASSLGPRDSPYEQYF.

This chain connects TRBV7-9 to TRBJ2-7; with no DNA, the TCRdb D assignment of TRBD1 cannot be verified. The germline V gene encodes CDR1 SEHNR and CDR2 FQNEAQ (reference sequence). The CDR3 runs to 16 residues. This chain's CDR3 is CASSSAGQIFTYEQYF.

This chain joins TRBV7-3 and TRBJ2-1; as DNA is missing, the TRBD2 call by TCRdb cannot be tested. This CDR3 spans 16 amino acids. CDR1 is SGHTA and CDR2 is FQGTGA in the germline V gene. This CDR3 is CASSRDSGSSYNEQFF.

This clonotype ranks as medium-sized in terms of frequency. The V and J genes are TRBV5-4 and TRBJ2-1; TCRdb proposes TRBD2, but this gene call is untestable without DNA. The CDR3 contains 18 residues. The germline CDR1 and CDR2 sequences are SGHNT and YYREEE (reference sequence). The CDR3 loop reads CASSRTSGGLSSYNEQFF.

This clonotype registers medium-sized by frequency. CDR3 loop: CASSYKGQGYNSLYKGYTF. The chain is built from TRBV6-5 and TRBJ1-2; absent DNA, TCRdb's TRBD1 call cannot be checked. The CDR3 covers 19 residues. Germline V lookup: CDR1 MNHEY, CDR2 SVGAGI.

Frequency places this clonotype as medium-sized. CDR3 region: CSASQPTENEQFF. The chain joins TRBV20-1 to TRBJ2-1; TCRdb calls TRBD1, which cannot be checked without DNA. CDR3 length: 13 residues. The germline V gene encodes CDR1 DFQATT and CDR2 SNEGSKA (reference sequence).

Frequency places this clonotype as medium-sized. The CDR3 loop is CASSYRDIPYGYTF. The chain recombines TRBV9 with TRBJ1-2; the TRBD1 assignment by TCRdb is unverifiable without DNA. The CDR3 runs 14 residues. CDR1 SGDLS and CDR2 YYNGEE come from the germline V gene.

This sequence joins TRBV7-9 and TRBJ2-1; the TCRdb call, TRBD2, lacks DNA for checking. From germline, CDR1 is SEHNR and CDR2 FQNEAQ (reference sequence). This CDR3 spans 15 amino acids. The CDR3: CASSPRLGYYNEQFF. Using reference TRBV7-9 and TRBJ2-1 for the parts outside the CDR3, the full variable domain is DTGVSQNPRHKITKRGQNVTFRCDPISEHNRLYWYRQTLGQGPEFLTYFQNEAQLEKSRLLSDRFSAERPKGSFSTLEIQRTEQGDSAMYLCASSPRLGYYNEQFFGPGTRLTVL.

This clonotype is classed as medium-sized by frequency. V gene TRBV12-3 or TRBV12-4 combines with J gene TRBJ2-7; TCRdb lists TRBD2, though no DNA is available to test this call. This CDR3 comprises 16 residues. The CDR3 sequence is CASSLWPAGISYEQYF.

This clonotype ranks as medium-sized in terms of frequency. This chain connects TRBV20-1 to TRBJ2-1; TCRdb's D gene call, TRBD2, goes unchecked for lack of DNA. Germline CDR1 reads DFQATT; CDR2 reads SNEGSKA (reference sequence). The CDR3 is 14 residues long. The chain's CDR3 is CSAPSGTSYNEQFF.